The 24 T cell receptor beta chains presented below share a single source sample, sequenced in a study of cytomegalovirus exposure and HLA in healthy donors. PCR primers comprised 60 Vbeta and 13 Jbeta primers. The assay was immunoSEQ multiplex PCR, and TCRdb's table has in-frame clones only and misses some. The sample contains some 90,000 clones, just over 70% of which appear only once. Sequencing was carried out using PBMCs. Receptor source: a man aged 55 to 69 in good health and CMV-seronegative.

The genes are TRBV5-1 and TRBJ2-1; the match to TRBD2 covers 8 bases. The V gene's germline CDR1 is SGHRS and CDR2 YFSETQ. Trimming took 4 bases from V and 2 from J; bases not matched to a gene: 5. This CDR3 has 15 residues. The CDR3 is CASSLTSGTYNEQFF. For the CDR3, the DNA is TGCGCCAGCAGCCTCACTAGCGGCACCTACAATGAGCAGTTCTTC.

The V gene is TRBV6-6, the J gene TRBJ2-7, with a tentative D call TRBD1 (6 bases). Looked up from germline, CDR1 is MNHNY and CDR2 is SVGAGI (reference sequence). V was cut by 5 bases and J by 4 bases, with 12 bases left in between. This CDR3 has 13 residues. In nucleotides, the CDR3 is TGTGCCAGCAGTAGCGTCGGACAGTACGAGCAGTACTTC. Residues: CASSSVGQYEQYF.

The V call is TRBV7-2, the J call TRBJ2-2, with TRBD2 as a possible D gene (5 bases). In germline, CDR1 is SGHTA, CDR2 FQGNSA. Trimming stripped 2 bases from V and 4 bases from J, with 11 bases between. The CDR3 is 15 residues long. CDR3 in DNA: TGTGCCAGCAGCTTATTGACGGGGTCCACCGGGGAGCTGTTTTTT. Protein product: CASSLLTGSTGELFF.

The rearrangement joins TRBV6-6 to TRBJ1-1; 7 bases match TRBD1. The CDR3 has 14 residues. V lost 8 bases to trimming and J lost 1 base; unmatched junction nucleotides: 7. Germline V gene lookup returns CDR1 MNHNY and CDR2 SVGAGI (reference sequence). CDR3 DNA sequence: TGTGCCAGCGCCCGAACAGGGGAGAACACTGAAGCTTTCTTT. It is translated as CASARTGENTEAFF.

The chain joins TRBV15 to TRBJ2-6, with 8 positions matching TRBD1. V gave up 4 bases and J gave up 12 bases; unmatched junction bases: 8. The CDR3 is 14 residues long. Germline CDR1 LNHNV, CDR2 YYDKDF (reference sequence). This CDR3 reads CATSNRAGGGVLTF. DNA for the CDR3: TGTGCCACCAGCAATAGGGCAGGGGGCGGCGTCCTGACTTTC.

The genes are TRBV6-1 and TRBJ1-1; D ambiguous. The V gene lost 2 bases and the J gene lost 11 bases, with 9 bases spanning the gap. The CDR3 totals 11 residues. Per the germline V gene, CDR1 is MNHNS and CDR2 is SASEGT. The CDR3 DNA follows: TGTGCCAGCAGTGAACTGCCCGGGGCTTTCTTT. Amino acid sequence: CASSELPGAFF.

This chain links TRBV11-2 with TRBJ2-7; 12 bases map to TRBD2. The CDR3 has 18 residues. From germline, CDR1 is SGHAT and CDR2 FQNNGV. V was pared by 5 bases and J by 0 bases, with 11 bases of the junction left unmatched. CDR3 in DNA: TGTGCCAGCAGCCAGTACCTAGCGGGAGGGTCGAGCTCCTACGAGCAGTACTTC. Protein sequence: CASSQYLAGGSSSYEQYF.

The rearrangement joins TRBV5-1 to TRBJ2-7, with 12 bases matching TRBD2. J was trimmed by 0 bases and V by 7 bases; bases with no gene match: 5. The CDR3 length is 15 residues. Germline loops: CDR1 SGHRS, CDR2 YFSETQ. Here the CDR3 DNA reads TGCGCCAGCGCACTAGCGGGAGGTAGCTCCTACGAGCAGTACTTC. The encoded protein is CASALAGGSSYEQYF.

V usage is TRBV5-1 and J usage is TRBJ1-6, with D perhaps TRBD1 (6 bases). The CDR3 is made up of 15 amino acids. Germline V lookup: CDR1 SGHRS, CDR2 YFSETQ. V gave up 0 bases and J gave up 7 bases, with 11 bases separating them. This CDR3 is CASSLAPGTNSPLHF. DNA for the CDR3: TGCGCCAGCAGCTTGGCCCCAGGGACAAATTCACCCCTCCACTTT.

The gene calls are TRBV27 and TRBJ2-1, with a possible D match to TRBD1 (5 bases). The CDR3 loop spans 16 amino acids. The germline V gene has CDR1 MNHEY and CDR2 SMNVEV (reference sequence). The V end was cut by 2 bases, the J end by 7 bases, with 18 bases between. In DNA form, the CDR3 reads TGTGCCAGCAGTTTAACCCTCTTCAGGGCGCCGAATGAGCAGTTCTTC. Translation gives CASSLTLFRAPNEQFF.

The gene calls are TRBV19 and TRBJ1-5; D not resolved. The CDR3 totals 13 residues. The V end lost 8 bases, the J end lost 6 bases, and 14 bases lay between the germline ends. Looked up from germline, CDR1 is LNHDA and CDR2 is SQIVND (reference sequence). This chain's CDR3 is CASSPGRRQPQHF. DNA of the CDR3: TGTGCCAGTTCCCCAGGCAGGCGTCAGCCCCAGCATTTT.

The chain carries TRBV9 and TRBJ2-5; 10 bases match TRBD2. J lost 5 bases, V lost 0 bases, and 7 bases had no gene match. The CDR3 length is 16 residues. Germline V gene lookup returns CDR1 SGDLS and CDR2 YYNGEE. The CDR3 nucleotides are TGTGCCAGCAGCGTAGACCAGCGGGGGGGTCGGGAGACCCAGTACTTC. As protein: CASSVDQRGGRETQYF.

The CDR3 loop is CASSTDTVRGYTF. CDR3 sequence (DNA): TGCGCCAGCAGTACCGACACCGTCCGTGGCTACACCTTC. The chain has TRBV10-2 and TRBJ1-2; no clear D. The CDR3 length is 13 residues. The ends were cut back, 5 bases at V and 7 bases at J, with 14 bases in the middle. Germline loops: CDR1 WSHSY, CDR2 SAAADI.

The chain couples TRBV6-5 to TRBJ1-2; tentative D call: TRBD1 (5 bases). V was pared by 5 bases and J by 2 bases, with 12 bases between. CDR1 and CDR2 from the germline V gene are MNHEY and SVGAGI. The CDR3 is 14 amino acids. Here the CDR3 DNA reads TGTGCCAGCAGTCGGGACTCCCTAAACTATGGCTACACCTTC. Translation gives CASSRDSLNYGYTF.

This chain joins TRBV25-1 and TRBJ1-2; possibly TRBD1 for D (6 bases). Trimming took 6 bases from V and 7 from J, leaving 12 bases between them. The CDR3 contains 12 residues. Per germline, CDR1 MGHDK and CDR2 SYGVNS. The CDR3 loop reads CASRRGKGGYTF. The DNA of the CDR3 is TGTGCCAGCAGGAGGGGGAAGGGTGGCTACACCTTC.

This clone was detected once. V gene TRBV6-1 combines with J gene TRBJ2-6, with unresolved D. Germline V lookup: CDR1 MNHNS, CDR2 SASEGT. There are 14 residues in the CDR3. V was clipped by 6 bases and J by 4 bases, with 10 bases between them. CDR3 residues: CASSLMVGANVLTF. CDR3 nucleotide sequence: TGTGCCAGCAGCCTAATGGTCGGGGCCAACGTCCTGACTTTC.

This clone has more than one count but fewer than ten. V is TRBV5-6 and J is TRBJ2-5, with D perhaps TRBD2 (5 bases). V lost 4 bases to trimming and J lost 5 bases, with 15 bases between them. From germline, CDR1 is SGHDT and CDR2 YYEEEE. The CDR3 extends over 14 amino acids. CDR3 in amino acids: CASSPREVWETQYF. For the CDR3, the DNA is TGTGCCAGCAGCCCCCGGGAAGTATGGGAGACCCAGTACTTC.

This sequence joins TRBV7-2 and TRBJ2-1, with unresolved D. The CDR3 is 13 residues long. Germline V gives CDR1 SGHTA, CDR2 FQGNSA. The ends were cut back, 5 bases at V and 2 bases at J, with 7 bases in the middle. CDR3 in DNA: TGTGCCAGCAGCCCCGTCGCCTACAATGAGCAGTTCTTC. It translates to CASSPVAYNEQFF. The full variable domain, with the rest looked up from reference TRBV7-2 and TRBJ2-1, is GAGVSQSPSNKVTEKGKDVELRCDPISGHTALYWYRQSLGQGLEFLIYFQGNSAPDKSGLPSDRFSAERTGGSVSTLTIQRTQQEDSAVYLCASSPVAYNEQFFGPGTRLTVL.

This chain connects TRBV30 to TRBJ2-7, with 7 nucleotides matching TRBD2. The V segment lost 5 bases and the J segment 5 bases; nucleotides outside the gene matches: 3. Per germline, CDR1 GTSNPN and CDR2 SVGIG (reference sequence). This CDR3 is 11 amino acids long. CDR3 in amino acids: CAWGGVDEQYF. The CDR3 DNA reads TGTGCCTGGGGGGGGGTGGACGAGCAGTACTTC.

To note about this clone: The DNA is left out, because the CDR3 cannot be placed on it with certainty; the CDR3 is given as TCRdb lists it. CDR3 region: CASSEWGQGALF. The rearrangement links TRBV6-1 to TRBJ1-4; TRBD1, the table's D call, lacks a check against the DNA. Germline V CDR1 and CDR2: MNHNS, SASEGT. 12 amino acids form the CDR3, both terminal residues included.

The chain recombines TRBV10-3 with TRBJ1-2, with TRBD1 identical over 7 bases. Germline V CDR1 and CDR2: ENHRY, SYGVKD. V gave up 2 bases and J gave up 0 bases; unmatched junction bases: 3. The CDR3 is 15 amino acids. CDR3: CAISEPGQTNYGYTF. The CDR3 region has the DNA TGTGCCATCAGTGAGCCGGGACAGACTAACTATGGCTACACCTTC.

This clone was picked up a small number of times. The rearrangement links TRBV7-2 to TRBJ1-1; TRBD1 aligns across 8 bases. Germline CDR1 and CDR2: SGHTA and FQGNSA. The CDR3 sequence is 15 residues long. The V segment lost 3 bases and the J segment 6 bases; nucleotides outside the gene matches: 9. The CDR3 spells CASSFVGQGIAEAFF. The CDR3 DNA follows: TGTGCCAGCAGCTTCGTTGGACAGGGAATCGCTGAAGCTTTCTTT. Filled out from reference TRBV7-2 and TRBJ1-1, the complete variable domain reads GAGVSQSPSNKVTEKGKDVELRCDPISGHTALYWYRQSLGQGLEFLIYFQGNSAPDKSGLPSDRFSAERTGGSVSTLTIQRTQQEDSAVYLCASSFVGQGIAEAFFGQGTRLTVV.

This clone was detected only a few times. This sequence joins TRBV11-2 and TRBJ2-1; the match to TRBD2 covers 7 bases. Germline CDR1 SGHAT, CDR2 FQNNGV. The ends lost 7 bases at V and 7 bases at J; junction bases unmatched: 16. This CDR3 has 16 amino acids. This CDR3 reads CASKLNTASGLNEQFF. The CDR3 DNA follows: TGTGCCAGCAAGCTTAATACGGCTAGCGGACTGAATGAGCAGTTCTTC. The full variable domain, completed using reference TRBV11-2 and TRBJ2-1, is EAGVAQSPRYKIIEKRQSVAFWCNPISGHATLYWYQQILGQGPKLLIQFQNNGVVDDSQLPKDRFSAERLKGVDSTLKIQPAKLEDSAVYLCASKLNTASGLNEQFFGPGTRLTVL.

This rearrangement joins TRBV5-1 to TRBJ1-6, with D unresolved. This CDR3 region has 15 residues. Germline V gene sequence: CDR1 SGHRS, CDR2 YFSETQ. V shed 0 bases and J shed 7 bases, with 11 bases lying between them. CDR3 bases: TGCGCCAGCAGCTTGGATACGGGAATGAATTCACCCCTCCACTTT. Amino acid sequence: CASSLDTGMNSPLHF.